This section outlines one T cell receptor beta chain sequence together with its context. Its antigen is still unknown. The PCR ran on 60 Vbeta and 13 Jbeta primers. Only in-frame clones appear in the TCRdb table, and some are missing; sequencing was by immunoSEQ multiplex PCR. The table records about 160,000 clones, just under 80% of them present only once. This sample was included in a study of cytomegalovirus exposure and HLA in healthy donors. The CDR3 sequence is 15 residues long. V gave up 4 bases and J gave up 7 bases; unmatched junction bases: 12. CDR1 and CDR2 from the germline V gene are MNHEY and SMNVEV (reference sequence). Healthy bone marrow donors made up the donors. Study conclusions and caveats: Equally common other TCR beta chains were less clonally expanded than HLA-associated ones, a later analysis found. Because they were indistinguishable, some V segments, including TRBV6-2 and TRBV6-3, were excluded. In an earlier analysis, about 90% or about 30%: the productive usage of most TCR beta V segments.

The sample taken for sequencing was PBMCs. This clonotype was sampled from a man aged 30 to 45 in good health and CMV-seronegative. The genes are TRBV27 and TRBJ1-1, with 7 bases aligning to TRBD1. The CDR3 nucleotides are TGTGCCAGCAGTTATAGGACAGGTAGAGGTGGTGAAGCTTTCTTT. Protein product: CASSYRTGRGGEAFF.